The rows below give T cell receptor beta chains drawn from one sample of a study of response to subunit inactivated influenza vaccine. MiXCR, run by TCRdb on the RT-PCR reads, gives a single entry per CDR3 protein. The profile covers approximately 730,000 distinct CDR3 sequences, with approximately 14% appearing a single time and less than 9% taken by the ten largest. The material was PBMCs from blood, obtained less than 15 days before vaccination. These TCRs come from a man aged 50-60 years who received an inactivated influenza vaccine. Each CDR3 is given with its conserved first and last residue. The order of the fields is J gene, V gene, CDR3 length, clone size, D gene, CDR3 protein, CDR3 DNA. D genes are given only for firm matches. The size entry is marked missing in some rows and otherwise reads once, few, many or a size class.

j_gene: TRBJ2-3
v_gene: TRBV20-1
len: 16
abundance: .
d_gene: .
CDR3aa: CSARGLSPYDTDTQYF
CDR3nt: TGCAGTGCTAGAGGCCTCAGTCCTTACGACACAGATACGCAGTATTTT

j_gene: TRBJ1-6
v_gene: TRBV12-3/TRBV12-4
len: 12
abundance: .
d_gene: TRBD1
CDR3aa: CASTVQGSPLHF
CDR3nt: TGTGCCAGCACCGTACAGGGGTCACCCCTCCACTTT

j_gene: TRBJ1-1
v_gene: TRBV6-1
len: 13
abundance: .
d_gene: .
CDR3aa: CASSQPGRGSAFF
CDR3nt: TGTGCCAGCAGTCAACCGGGACGGGGGTCAGCTTTCTTT

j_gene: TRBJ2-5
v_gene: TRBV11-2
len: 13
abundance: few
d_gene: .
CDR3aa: CASSLDLPGTQYF
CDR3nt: TGTGCCAGCAGCTTAGATCTTCCGGGGACCCAGTACTTC

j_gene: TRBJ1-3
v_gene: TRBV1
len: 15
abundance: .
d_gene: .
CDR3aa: CSARDRVWSGNTIYF
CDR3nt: TGCAGTGCTAGGGACAGGGTTTGGTCTGGAAACACCATATATTTT

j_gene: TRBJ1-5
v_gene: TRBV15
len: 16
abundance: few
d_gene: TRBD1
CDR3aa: CATSRDQGGWNQPQHF
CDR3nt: TGTGCCACCAGCAGAGATCAAGGGGGCTGGAATCAGCCCCAGCATTTT

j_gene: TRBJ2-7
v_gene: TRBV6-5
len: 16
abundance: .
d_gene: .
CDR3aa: CASSSSPQRLSYEQYF
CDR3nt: TGTGCCAGCAGCTCCTCTCCGCAGCGACTCTCCTACGAGCAGTACTTC

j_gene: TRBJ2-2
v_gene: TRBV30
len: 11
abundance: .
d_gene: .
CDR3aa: CAWSTAGELFF
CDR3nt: TGTGCCTGGAGTACGGCCGGGGAGCTGTTTTTT

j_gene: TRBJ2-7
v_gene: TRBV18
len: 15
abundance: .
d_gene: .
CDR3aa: CASSPAEGSIYEQYF
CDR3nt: TGTGCCAGCTCACCTGCGGAGGGCAGCATCTACGAGCAGTACTTC

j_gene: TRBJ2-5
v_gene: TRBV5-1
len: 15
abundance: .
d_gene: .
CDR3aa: CASSLVAELQETQYF
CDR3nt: TGCGCCAGCAGCTTGGTGGCAGAGCTTCAAGAGACCCAGTACTTC

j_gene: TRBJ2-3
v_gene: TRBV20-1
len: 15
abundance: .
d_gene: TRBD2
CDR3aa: CSATGLADSTDTQYF
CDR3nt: TGCAGTGCTACCGGACTAGCGGACTCCACAGATACGCAGTATTTT